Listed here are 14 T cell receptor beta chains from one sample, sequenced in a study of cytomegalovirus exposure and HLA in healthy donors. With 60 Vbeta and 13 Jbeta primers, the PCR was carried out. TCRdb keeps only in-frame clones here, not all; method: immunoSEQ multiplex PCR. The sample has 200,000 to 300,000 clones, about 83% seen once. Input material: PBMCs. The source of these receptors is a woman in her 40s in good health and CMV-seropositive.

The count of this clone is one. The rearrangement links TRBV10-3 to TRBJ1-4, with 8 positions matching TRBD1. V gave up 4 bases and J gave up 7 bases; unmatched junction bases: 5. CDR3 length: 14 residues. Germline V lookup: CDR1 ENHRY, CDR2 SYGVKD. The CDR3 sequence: CAISVDRGSEKLFF. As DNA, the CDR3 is TGTGCCATCAGTGTCGACAGGGGTAGTGAAAAACTGTTTTTT.

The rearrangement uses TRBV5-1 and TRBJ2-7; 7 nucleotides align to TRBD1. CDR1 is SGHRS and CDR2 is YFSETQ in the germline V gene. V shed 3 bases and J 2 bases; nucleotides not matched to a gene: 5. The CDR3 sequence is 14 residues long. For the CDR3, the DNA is TGCGCCAGCAGCTCCGGACAGGTCCCCTACGAGCAGTACTTC. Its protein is CASSSGQVPYEQYF.

This CDR3 is CASSPAVAYEQYF. In nucleotides, the CDR3 is TGTGCCAGTAGTCCGGCGGTAGCCTACGAGCAGTACTTC. The chain links TRBV19 to TRBJ2-7, with unresolved D. Germline lookup yields CDR1 LNHDA and CDR2 SQIVND (reference sequence). Trimming shortened V by 5 bases and J by 2 bases, and 10 bases separated the two germline ends. The CDR3 is 13 amino acids.

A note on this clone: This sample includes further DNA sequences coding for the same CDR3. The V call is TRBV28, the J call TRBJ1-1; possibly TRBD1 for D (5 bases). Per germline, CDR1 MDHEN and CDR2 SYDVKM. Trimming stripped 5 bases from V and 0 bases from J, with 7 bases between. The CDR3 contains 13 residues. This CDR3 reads CASSRQLNTEAFF. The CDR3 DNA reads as TGTGCCAGCAGTAGACAGTTGAACACTGAAGCTTTCTTT.

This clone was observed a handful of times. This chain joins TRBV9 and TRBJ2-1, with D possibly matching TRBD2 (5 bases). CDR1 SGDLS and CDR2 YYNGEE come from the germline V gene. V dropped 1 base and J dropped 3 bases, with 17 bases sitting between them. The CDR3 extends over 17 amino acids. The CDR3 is CASSVTFAVGDYNEQFF. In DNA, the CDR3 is TGTGCCAGCAGCGTAACCTTTGCGGTCGGGGACTACAATGAGCAGTTCTTC.

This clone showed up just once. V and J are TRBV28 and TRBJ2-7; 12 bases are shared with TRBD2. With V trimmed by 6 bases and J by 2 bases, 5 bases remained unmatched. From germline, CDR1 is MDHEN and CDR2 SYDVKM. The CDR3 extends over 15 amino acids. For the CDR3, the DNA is TGTGCCAGCAGGGAGACTAGCGGGAGCACCTACGAGCAGTACTTC. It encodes CASRETSGSTYEQYF.

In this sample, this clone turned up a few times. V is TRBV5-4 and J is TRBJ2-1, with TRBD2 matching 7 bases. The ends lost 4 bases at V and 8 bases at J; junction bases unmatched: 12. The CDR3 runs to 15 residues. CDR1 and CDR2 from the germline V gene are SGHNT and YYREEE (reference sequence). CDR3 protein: CASSPRERGGHEQFF. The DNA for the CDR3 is TGTGCCAGCAGCCCTAGGGAGCGGGGTGGCCATGAGCAGTTCTTC. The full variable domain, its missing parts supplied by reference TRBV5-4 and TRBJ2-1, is ETGVTQSPTHLIKTRGQQVTLRCSSQSGHNTVSWYQQALGQGPQFIFQYYREEENGRGNFPPRFSGLQFPNYSSELNVNALELDDSALYLCASSPRERGGHEQFFGPGTRLTVL.

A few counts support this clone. The CDR3 bases are TGTGCCAGCAGTTTAATCGCAGTTGAAGCTTTCTTT. Its translation is CASSLIAVEAFF. The chain links TRBV28 to TRBJ1-1; D uncertain. V lost 2 bases and J 7 bases, leaving 8 bases between the germline ends. The germline V gene encodes CDR1 MDHEN and CDR2 SYDVKM. CDR3 length equals 12 residues.

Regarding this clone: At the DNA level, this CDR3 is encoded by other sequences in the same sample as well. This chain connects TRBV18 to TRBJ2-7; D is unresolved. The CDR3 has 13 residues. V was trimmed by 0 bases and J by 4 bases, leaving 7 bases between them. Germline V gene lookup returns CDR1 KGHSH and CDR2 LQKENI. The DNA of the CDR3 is TGTGCCAGCTCACCACCCCCCGGTTACGAGCAGTACTTC. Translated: CASSPPPGYEQYF.

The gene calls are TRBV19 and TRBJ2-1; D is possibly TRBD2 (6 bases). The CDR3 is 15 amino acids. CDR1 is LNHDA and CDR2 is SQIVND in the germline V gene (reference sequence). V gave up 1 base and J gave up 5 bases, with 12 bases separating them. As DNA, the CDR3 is TGTGCCAGTAGTATAGTTCGGGGGACGGACAATGAGCAGTTCTTC. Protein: CASSIVRGTDNEQFF.

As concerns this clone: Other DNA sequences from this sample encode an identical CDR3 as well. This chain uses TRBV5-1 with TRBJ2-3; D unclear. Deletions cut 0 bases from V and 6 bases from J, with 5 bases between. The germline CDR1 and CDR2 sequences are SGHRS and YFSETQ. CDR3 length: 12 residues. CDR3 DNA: TGCGCCAGCAGCTTGGCCGCGGATACGCAGTATTTT. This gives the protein CASSLAADTQYF.

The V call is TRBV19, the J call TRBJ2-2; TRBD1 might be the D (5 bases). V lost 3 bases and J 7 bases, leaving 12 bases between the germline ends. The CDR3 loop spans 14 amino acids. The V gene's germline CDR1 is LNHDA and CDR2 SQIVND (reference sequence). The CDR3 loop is CASSMLQDVGELFF. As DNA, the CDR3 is TGTGCCAGTAGTATGCTACAGGATGTCGGGGAGCTGTTTTTT.

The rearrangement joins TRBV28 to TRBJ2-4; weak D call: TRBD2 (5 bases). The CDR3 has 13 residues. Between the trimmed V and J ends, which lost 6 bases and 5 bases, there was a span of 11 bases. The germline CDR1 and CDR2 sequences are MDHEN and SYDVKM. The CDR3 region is CASRTGRENIQYF. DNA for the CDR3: TGTGCCAGCAGGACCGGGCGGGAAAACATTCAGTACTTC.

The DNA for the CDR3 is TGCGCCAGCAGCTTTCTTCCGACACCCTCCTACGAGCAGTACTTC. Its translation: CASSFLPTPSYEQYF. V gene TRBV5-1 combines with J gene TRBJ2-5; D gene ambiguous. The DNA end favors TRBJ2-7, so the J call may be wrong. Germline CDR1 SGHRS, CDR2 YFSETQ. The CDR3 runs to 15 residues.